Shown below are 11 T cell receptor beta chains from a single sample sequenced in a study of vaccination effects on CD4 cells after COVID-19. The protocol was immunoSEQ multiplex PCR, while the TCRdb copy is restricted to in-frame clones and leaves out a portion. The sample includes roughly 52,000 clones, about two thirds of them seen just once. Sequencing in the ViraFEST assay came after antigen-specific CD4+ T cells had been expanded with viral peptide pools, which were used to stimulate PBMC. A 10-day culture period preceded the isolation of CD4+ T cells. None of these healthy vaccinees had been infected with SARS-CoV-2 before vaccination. No antigens are known for them. Sequences were derived from CD4+ T cells from PBMCs cultured with SARS-CoV-2 spike peptides, sampled before COVID-19 vaccination. These receptors all stem from a human donor who received a COVID-19 vaccine.

This sequence joins TRBV7-9 and TRBJ2-1, with D perhaps being TRBD1 or TRBD2 (5 bases each). CDR1 is SEHNR and CDR2 is FQNEAQ in the germline V gene (reference sequence). The CDR3 consists of 18 residues. Deletions cut 5 bases from V and 0 bases from J, with 20 bases between. CDR3 loop: CASSDRDGKRSSYNEQFF. CDR3 nucleotides: TGTGCCAGCAGCGACCGGGACGGCAAGCGGAGCTCCTACAATGAGCAGTTCTTC.

V gene TRBV6-1 combines with J gene TRBJ1-1; D possibly corresponds to TRBD1 (5 bases). The length of the CDR3 is 14 residues. V was shortened by 2 bases and J by 11 bases, with 18 bases between the two germline ends. The germline V gene has CDR1 MNHNS and CDR2 SASEGT. The CDR3 DNA reads TGTGCCAGCAGTGAATTTGGCGTCAGGGAGGCGGCTTTCTTT. It encodes CASSEFGVREAAFF.

This clone occurred a few times. The V and J genes are TRBV19 and TRBJ2-3; 8 bases map to TRBD2. The V segment lost 10 bases and the J segment 0 bases; nucleotides outside the gene matches: 6. The CDR3 totals 14 residues. Per the germline V gene, CDR1 is LNHDA and CDR2 is SQIVND (reference sequence). The CDR3 is CATKLAASTDTQYF. CDR3 bases: TGTGCCACCAAACTAGCGGCCAGCACAGATACGCAGTATTTT.

The V and J genes are TRBV5-1 and TRBJ1-2; TRBD1 aligns across 10 bases. The germline V gene encodes CDR1 SGHRS and CDR2 YFSETQ. The CDR3 has 17 residues. J gave up 4 bases and V 4 bases, and 13 bases lay outside the gene matches. The chain's CDR3 is CASSPPGQGTSSYGYTF. The CDR3 region has the DNA TGCGCCAGCAGCCCGCCGGGACAGGGGACAAGCAGCTATGGCTACACCTTC.

A word on this clone: The junction departs from the called germline gene at one end, perhaps through a read error. This chain connects TRBV6-5 to TRBJ2-7; perhaps TRBD2 as D (5 bases). Looked up from germline, CDR1 is MNHEY and CDR2 is SVGAGI. The CDR3 has 15 amino acids. CDR3 DNA sequence: TGTGCCAGCAGTTTGTACGGACTCCCCTCCCACGAGCAGTACTTC. Encoded protein: CASSLYGLPSHEQYF.

This sequence joins TRBV10-3 and TRBJ2-3; 9 positions agree with TRBD2. This CDR3 comprises 15 residues. Losses at the gene ends were 6 bases for V and 1 base for J; bases not matched to a gene: 5. CDR1 and CDR2 from the germline V gene are ENHRY and SYGVKD. The CDR3 sequence is CAISPRTSGTDTQYF. The CDR3 DNA is TGTGCCATCAGCCCGAGGACTAGCGGCACAGATACGCAGTATTTT.

The sample holds a few counts of this clone. The chain recombines TRBV2 with TRBJ2-7; maybe TRBD1 (5 bases). Germline CDR1 and CDR2: SNHLY and FYNNEI. The CDR3 is made up of 13 amino acids. Trimming removed 8 bases at V and 0 bases at J, with 11 bases between. The CDR3 region has the DNA TGTGCCAGCGATGGCGACAGCTCCTACGAGCAGTACTTC. It yields the protein CASDGDSSYEQYF.

This sequence joins TRBV2 and TRBJ2-7; weak D call: TRBD1 (6 bases). In germline, CDR1 is SNHLY, CDR2 FYNNEI. V gave up 10 bases and J gave up 0 bases, with 10 bases separating them. The CDR3 is 12 amino acids. In DNA form, the CDR3 reads TGTGCCACCCGGACAGACTCCTACGAGCAGTACTTC. Translated, it gives CATRTDSYEQYF.

The chain links TRBV5-6 to TRBJ2-7; 13 bases line up with TRBD2. Germline V gene sequence: CDR1 SGHDT, CDR2 YYEEEE. The CDR3 is 16 residues long. V shed 5 bases and J 4 bases; nucleotides not matched to a gene: 9. The CDR3 DNA is TGTGCCAGCAGTCGACTAGCGGGGGGACTATTATACGAGCAGTACTTC. This translates into CASSRLAGGLLYEQYF.

The chain uses TRBV6-5 and TRBJ1-6; TRBD1 aligns across 7 bases. Per germline, CDR1 MNHEY and CDR2 SVGAGI. The CDR3 length is 14 residues. Trimming at V came to 7 bases and at J to 4 bases, leaving 4 bases not matched to a gene. The CDR3: CASTEGAYNSPLHF. The CDR3 nucleotides read TGTGCCAGCACAGAGGGGGCATATAATTCACCCCTCCACTTT.

In DNA form, the CDR3 reads TGTGCCAGCAGCCCCCAATCGGGGCGGGATGGCTACACCTTC. It translates to CASSPQSGRDGYTF. V is TRBV7-2 and J is TRBJ1-2, with TRBD1 as a possible D gene (5 bases). Per the germline V gene, CDR1 is SGHTA and CDR2 is FQGNSA. This CDR3 has 14 amino acids. V lost 5 bases and J 6 bases, leaving 16 bases between the germline ends.